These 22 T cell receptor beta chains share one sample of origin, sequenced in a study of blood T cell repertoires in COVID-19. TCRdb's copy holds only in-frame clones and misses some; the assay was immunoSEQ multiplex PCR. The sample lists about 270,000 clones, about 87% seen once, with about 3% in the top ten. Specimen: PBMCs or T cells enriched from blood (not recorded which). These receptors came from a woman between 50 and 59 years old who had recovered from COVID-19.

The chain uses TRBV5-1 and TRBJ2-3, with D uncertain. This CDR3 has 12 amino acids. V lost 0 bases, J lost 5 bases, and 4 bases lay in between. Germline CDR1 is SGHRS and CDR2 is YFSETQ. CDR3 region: CASSLARDTQYF. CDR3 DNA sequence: TGCGCCAGCAGCTTGGCCAGAGATACGCAGTATTTT.

This CDR3 is CARSTPRQGGCEQYF. DNA of the CDR3: TGTGCCAGAAGCACTCCCCGGCAGGGGGGTTGCGAGCAGTACTTC. The genes are TRBV5-3 and TRBJ2-7; a weak D match, TRBD1 (7 bases). TRBV5-3 is noted as an ORF with a role that remains uncertain. The V and J ends lost 4 bases and 6 bases respectively, with 20 bases between them. The CDR3 extends over 15 amino acids.

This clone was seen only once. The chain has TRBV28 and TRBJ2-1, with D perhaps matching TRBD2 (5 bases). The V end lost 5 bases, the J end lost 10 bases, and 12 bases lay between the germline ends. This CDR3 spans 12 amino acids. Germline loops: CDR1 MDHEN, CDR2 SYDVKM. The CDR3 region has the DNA TGTGCCAGCAGTGAGGAGAGGAGGGAGCAGTTCTTC. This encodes CASSEERREQFF.

In nucleotides, the CDR3 is TGTGCCAGCAGTGCCGACGGGTCCAACGAGCAGTACTTC. This translates into CASSADGSNEQYF. The chain links TRBV9 to TRBJ2-7; D unresolved. Trimming removed 5 bases from V and 5 bases from J, with 14 bases in between. Germline-derived CDR1 and CDR2 are SGDLS and YYNGEE. The CDR3 has 13 residues.

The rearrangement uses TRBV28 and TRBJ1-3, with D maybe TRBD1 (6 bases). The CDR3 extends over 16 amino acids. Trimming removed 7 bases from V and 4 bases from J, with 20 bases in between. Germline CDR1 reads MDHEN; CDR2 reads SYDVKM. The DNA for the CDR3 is TGTGCCAGCACCACAACGCAGGGGAAAGCAGGAAACACCATATATTTT. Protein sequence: CASTTTQGKAGNTIYF. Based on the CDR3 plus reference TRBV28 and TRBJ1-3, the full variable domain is DVKVTQSSRYLVKRTGEKVFLECVQDMDHENMFWYRQDPGLGLRLIYFSYDVKMKEKGDIPEGYSVSREKKERFSLILESASTNQTSMYLCASTTTQGKAGNTIYFGEGSWLTVV.

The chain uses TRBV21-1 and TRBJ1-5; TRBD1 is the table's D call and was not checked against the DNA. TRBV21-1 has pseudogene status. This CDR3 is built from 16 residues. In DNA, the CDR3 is TGTGCCAGCAGCACCCTAGGCAGGGTGGGAAATCAGCCCCAGCATTTT. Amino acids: CASSTLGRVGNQPQHF.

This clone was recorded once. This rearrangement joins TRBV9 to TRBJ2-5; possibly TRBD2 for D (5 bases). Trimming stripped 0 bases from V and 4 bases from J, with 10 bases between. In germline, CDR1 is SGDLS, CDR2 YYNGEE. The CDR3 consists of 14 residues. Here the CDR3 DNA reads TGTGCCAGCAGCGTAGATGGGAGAACAGAGACCCAGTACTTC. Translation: CASSVDGRTETQYF.

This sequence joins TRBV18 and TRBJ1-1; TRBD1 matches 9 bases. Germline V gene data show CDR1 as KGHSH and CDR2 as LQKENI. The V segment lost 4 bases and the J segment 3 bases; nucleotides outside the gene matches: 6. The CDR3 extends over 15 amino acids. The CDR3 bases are TGTGCCAGCTCACAACGACAGGGGGTTGACACTGAAGCTTTCTTT. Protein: CASSQRQGVDTEAFF.

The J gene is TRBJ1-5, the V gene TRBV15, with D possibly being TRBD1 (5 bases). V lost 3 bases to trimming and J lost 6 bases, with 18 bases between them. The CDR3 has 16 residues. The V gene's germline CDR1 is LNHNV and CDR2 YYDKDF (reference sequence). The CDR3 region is CATSSQGSPTGQPQHF. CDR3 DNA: TGTGCCACCAGCAGTCAGGGTTCCCCCACGGGTCAGCCCCAGCATTTT.

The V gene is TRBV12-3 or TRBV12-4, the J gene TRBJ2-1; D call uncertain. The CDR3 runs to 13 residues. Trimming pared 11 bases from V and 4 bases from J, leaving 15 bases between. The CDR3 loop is CAAANQYYNEQFF. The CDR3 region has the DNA TGTGCCGCCGCAAACCAGTATTACAATGAGCAGTTCTTC.

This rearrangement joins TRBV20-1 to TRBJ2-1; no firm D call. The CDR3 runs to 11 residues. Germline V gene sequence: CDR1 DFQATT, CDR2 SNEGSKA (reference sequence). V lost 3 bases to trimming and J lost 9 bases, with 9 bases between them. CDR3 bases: TGCAGTGCTAGGTCTACGGGTGAGCAGTTCTTC. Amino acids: CSARSTGEQFF.

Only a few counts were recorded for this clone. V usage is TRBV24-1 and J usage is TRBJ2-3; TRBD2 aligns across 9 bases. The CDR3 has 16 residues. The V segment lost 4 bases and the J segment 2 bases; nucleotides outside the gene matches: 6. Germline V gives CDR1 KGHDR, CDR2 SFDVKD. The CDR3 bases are TGTGCCACCAGTGAGACCGGGACTAGCCTCACAGATACGCAGTATTTT. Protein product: CATSETGTSLTDTQYF.

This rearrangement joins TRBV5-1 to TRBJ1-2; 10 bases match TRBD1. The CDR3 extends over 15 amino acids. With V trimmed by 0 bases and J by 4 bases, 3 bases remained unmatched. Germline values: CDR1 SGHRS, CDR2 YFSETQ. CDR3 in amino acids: CASSLGQGAVYGYTF. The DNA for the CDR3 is TGCGCCAGCAGCTTGGGACAGGGGGCGGTCTATGGCTACACCTTC.

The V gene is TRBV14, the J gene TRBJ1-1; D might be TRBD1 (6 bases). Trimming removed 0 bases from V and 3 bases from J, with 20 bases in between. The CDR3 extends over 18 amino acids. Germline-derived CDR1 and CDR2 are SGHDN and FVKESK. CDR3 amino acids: CASSQDIWAGDRYTEAFF. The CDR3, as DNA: TGTGCCAGCAGCCAAGATATATGGGCAGGGGATCGGTACACTGAAGCTTTCTTT.

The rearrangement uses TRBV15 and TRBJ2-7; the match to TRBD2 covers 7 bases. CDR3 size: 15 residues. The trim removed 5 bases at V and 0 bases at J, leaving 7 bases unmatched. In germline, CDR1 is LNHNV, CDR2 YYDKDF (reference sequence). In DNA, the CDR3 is TGTGCCACCAGCGGGGGAGGGCTCGCCTCCTACGAGCAGTACTTC. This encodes CATSGGGLASYEQYF. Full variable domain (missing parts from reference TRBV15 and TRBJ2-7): DAMVIQNPRYQVTQFGKPVTLSCSQTLNHNVMYWYQQKSSQAPKLLFHYYDKDFNNEADTPDNFQSRRPNTSFCFLDIRSPGLGDTAMYLCATSGGGLASYEQYFGPGTRLTVT.

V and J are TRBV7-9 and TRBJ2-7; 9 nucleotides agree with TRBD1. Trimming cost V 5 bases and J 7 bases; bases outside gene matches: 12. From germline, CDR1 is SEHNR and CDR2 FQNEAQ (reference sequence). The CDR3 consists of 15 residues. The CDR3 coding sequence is TGTGCCAGCAGCCGAGGAGGACAGGGGACGGATGAGCAGTACTTC. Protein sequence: CASSRGGQGTDEQYF.

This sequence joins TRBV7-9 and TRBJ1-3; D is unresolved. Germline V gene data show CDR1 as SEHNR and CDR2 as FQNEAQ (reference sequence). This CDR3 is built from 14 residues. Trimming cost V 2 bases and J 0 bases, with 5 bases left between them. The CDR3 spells CASSLRGSGNTIYF. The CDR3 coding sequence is TGTGCCAGCAGCTTACGAGGCTCTGGAAACACCATATATTTT.

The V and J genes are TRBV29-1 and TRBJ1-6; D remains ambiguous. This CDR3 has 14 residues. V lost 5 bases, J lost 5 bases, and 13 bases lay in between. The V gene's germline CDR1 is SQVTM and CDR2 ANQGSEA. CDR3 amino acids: CSVTERGNNSPLHF. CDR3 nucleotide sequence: TGCAGCGTTACAGAACGGGGAAATAATTCACCCCTCCACTTT.

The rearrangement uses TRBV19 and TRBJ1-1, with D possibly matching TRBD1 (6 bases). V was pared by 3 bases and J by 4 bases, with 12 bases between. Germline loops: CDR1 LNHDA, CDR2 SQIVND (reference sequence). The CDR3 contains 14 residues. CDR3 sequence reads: CASSMERGTTEAFF. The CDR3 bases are TGTGCCAGTAGTATGGAGAGGGGGACCACTGAAGCTTTCTTT.

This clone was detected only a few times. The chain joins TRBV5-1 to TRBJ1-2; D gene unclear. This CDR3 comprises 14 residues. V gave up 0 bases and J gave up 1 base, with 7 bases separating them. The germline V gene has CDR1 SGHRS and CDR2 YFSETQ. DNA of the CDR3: TGCGCCAGCAGCTTGGAGCGGAGTAACTATGGCTACACCTTC. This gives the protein CASSLERSNYGYTF. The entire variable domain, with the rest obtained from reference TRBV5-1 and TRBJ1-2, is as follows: KAGVTQTPRYLIKTRGQQVTLSCSPISGHRSVSWYQQTPGQGLQFLFEYFSETQRNKGNFPGRFSGRQFSNSRSEMNVSTLELGDSALYLCASSLERSNYGYTFGSGTRLTVV.

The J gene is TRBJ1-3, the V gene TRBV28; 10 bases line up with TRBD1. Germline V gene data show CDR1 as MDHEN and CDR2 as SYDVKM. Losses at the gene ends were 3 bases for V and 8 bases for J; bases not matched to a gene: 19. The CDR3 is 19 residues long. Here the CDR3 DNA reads TGTGCCAGCAGTTTTCGACGGACAGGGGGAGCGTCTAGGTGGGACACCATATATTTT. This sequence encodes CASSFRRTGGASRWDTIYF.

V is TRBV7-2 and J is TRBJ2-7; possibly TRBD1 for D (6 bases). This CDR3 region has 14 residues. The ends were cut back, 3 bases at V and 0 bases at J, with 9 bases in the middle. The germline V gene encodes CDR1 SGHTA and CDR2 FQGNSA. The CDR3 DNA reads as TGTGCCAGCAGCTTCGGACAGCCCTCCTACGAGCAGTACTTC. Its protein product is CASSFGQPSYEQYF.